The source of this TCR beta chain is a study of T cells after yellow fever vaccination. Trimming stripped 3 bases from V and 15 bases from J, with 15 bases between. Germline CDR1 is DFQATT and CDR2 is SNEGSKA (reference sequence). CDR3 length: 11 residues. TCR cDNA was made by 5'RACE template switching, adding a universal primer site and UMIs. MiXCR was run by TCRdb on the 5' RACE reads, yielding one entry per CDR3 protein. The repertoire holds hundreds of thousands of distinct CDR3 sequences, roughly 13% seen once, with more than 13% in the top ten. The TCR was taken from a young man who received the YFV17D yellow fever vaccine. The material was PBMCs, obtained on the day of the yellow fever booster vaccination. This chain joins TRBV20-1 and TRBJ2-4, with D possibly TRBD2 on 6 matching bases. CDR3 DNA: TGCAGTGCTAGGACTAGAGCCCAATCGTACTTC. Translated, it gives CSARTRAQSYF.